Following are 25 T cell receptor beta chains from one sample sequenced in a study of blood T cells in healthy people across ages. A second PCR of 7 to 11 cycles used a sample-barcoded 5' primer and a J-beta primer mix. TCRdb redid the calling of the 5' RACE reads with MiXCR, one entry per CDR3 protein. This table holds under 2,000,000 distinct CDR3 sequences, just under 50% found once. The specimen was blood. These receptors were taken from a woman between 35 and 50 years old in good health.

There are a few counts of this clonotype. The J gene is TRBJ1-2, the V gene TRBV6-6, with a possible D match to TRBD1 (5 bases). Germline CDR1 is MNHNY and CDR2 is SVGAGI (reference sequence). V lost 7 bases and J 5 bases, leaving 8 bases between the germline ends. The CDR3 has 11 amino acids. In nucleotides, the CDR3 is TGTGCCAGCACTTCAGGGTATGGCTACACCTTC. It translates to CASTSGYGYTF.

CDR3 sequence: CASSPSDKYYGYTF. The CDR3 DNA reads as TGTGCCAGCTCACCCTCGGACAAGTACTATGGCTACACCTTC. This rearrangement joins TRBV18 to TRBJ1-2; D is perhaps TRBD1 (5 bases). Looked up from germline, CDR1 is KGHSH and CDR2 is LQKENI. The CDR3 is 14 amino acids. The V end lost 3 bases, the J end lost 3 bases, and 11 bases lay between the germline ends.

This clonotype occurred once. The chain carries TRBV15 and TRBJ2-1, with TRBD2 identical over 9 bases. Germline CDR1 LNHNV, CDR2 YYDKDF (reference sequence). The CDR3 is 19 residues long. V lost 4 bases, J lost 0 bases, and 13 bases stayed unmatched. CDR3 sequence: CATSTGWGRAGGSYNEQFF. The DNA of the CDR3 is TGTGCCACCAGCACTGGCTGGGGGCGAGCGGGGGGCTCCTACAATGAGCAGTTCTTC. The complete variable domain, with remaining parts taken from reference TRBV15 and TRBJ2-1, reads DAMVIQNPRYQVTQFGKPVTLSCSQTLNHNVMYWYQQKSSQAPKLLFHYYDKDFNNEADTPDNFQSRRPNTSFCFLDIRSPGLGDTAMYLCATSTGWGRAGGSYNEQFFGPGTRLTVL.

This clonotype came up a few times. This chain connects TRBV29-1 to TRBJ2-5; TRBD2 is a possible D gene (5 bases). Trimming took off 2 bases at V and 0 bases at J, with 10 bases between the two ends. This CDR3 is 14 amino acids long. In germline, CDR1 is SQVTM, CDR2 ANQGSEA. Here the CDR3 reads CSVEPRGNQETQYF. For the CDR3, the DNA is TGCAGCGTTGAACCCCGGGGAAACCAAGAGACCCAGTACTTC.

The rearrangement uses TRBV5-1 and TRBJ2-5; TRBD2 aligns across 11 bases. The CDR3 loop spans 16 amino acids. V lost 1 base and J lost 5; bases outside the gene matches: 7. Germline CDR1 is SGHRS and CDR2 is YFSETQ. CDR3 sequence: CASSLYTSGGSETQYF. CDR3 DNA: TGCGCCAGCAGCTTGTATACTAGCGGGGGCTCGGAGACCCAGTACTTC.

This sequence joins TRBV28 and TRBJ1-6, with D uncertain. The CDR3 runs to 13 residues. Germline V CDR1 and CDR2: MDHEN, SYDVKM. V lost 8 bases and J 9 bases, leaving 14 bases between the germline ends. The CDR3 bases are TGTGCCAGCGGAACGGAAGGGATTTCACCCCTCCACTTT. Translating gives CASGTEGISPLHF.

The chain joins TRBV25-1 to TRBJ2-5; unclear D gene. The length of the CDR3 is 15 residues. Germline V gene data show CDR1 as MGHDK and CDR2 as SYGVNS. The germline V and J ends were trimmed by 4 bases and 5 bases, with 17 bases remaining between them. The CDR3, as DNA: TGTGCCAGCAGTGCAACACGGGCTCTTGGGGAGACCCAGTACTTC. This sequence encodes CASSATRALGETQYF.

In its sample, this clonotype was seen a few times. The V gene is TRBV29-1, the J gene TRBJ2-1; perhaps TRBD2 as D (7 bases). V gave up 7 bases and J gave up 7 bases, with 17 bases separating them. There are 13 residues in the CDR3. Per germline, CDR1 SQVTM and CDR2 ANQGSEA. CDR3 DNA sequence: TGCAGCGCGAGGGGGGGCCCGTGGAATGAGCAGTTCTTC. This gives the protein CSARGGPWNEQFF.

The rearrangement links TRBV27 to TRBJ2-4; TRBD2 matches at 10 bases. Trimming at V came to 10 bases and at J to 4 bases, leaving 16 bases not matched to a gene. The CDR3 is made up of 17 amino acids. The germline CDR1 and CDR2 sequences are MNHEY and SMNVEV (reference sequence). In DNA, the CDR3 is TGTGCCACACGACACAGGAGCGGGGGGGCATCAAAAAACATTCAGTACTTC. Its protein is CATRHRSGGASKNIQYF.

The CDR3 loop reads CASSSSGTGSLYGYTF. DNA for the CDR3: TGTGCCAGCAGTTCTTCCGGGACAGGGTCGCTGTATGGCTACACCTTC. The J gene is TRBJ1-2, the V gene TRBV28, with 9 bases aligning to TRBD1. V was pared by 4 bases and J by 5 bases, with 11 bases of the junction left unmatched. CDR3 size: 16 residues. Germline V lookup: CDR1 MDHEN, CDR2 SYDVKM.

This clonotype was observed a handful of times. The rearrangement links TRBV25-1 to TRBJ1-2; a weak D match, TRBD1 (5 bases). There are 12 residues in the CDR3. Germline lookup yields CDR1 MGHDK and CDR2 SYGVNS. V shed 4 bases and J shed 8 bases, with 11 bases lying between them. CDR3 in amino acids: CASSGGRWGYTF. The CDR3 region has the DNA TGTGCCAGCAGTGGGGGACGGTGGGGCTACACCTTC.

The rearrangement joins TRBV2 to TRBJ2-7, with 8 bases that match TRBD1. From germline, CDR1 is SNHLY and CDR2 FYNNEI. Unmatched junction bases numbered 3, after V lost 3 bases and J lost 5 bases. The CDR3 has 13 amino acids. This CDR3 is CASSDRGLNEQYF. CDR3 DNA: TGTGCCAGCAGTGACAGGGGGCTTAACGAGCAGTACTTC.

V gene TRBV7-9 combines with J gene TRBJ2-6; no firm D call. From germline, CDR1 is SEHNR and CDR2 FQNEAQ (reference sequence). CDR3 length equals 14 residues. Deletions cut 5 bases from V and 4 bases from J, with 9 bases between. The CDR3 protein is CASSPTEGANVLTF. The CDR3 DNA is TGTGCCAGCAGCCCCACTGAGGGGGCCAACGTCCTGACTTTC.

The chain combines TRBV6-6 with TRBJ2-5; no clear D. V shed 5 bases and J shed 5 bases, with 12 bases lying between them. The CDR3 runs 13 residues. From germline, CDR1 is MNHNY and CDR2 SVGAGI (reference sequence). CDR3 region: CASSDGAFETQYF. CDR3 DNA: TGTGCCAGCAGTGACGGAGCGTTCGAGACCCAGTACTTC.

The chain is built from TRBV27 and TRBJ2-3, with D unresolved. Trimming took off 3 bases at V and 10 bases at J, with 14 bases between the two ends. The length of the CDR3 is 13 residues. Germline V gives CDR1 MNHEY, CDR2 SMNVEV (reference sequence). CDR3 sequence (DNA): TGTGCCAGCAGTTTCGGTCCCCTGTTTCCGCAGTATTTT. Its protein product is CASSFGPLFPQYF.

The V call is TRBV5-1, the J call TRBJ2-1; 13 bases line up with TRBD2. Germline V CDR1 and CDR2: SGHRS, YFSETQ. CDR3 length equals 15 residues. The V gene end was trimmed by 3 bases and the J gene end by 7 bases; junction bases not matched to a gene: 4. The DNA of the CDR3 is TGCGCCAGCAGCTCGGGACTAGCGGGGAAGAATGAGCAGTTCTTC. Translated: CASSSGLAGKNEQFF.

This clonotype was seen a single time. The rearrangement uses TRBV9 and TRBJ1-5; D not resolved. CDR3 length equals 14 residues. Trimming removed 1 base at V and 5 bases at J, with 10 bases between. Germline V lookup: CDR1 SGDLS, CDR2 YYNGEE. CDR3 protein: CASSVFDSDQPQHF. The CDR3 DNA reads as TGTGCCAGCAGCGTATTTGATTCCGATCAGCCCCAGCATTTT.

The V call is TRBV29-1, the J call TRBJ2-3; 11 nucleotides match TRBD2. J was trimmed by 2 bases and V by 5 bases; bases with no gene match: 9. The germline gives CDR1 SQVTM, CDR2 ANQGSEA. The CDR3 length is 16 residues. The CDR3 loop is CSVLGLAGGSTDTQYF. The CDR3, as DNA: TGCAGCGTTTTAGGGCTAGCGGGGGGCTCCACAGATACGCAGTATTTT.

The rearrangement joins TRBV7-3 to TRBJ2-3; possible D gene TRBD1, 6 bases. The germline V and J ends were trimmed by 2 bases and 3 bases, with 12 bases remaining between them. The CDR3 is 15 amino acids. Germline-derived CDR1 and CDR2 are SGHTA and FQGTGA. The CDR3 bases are TGTGCCAGCAGCTTATTGGGACACCATACAGATACGCAGTATTTT. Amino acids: CASSLLGHHTDTQYF.

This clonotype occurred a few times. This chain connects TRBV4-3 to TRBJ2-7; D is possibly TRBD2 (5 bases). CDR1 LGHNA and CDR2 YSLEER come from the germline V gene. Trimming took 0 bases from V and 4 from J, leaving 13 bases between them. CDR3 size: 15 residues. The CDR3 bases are TGCGCCAGCAGCCAAGACCACGGGTTAGCGTACGAGCAGTACTTC. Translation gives CASSQDHGLAYEQYF.

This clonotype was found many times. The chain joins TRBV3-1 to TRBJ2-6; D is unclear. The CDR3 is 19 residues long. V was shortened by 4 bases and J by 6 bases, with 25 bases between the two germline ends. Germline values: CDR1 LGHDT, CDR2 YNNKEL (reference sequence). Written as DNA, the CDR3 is TGTGCCAGCAGCCCTGGAGTTATGACCCCTGGCCGTGAGGCCAACGTCCTGACTTTC. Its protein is CASSPGVMTPGREANVLTF. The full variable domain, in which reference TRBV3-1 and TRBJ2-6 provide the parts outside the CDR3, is DTAVSQTPKYLVTQMGNDKSIKCEQNLGHDTMYWYKQDSKKFLKIMFSYNNKELIINETVPNRFSPKSPDKAHLNLHINSLELGDSAVYFCASSPGVMTPGREANVLTFGAGSRLTVL.

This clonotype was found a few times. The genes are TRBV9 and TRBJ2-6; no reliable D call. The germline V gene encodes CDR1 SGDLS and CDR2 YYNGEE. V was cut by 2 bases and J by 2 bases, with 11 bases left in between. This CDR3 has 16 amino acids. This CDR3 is CASSVGGSTGANVLTF. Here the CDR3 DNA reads TGTGCCAGCAGCGTGGGCGGTTCAACTGGGGCCAACGTCCTGACTTTC.

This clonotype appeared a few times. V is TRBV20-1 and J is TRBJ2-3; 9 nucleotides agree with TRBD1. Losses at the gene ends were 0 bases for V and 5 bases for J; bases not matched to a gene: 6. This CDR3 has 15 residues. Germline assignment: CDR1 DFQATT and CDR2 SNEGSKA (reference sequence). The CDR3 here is CSARDRTGVVDTQYF. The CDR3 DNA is TGCAGTGCTAGAGATCGGACAGGGGTAGTAGATACGCAGTATTTT.

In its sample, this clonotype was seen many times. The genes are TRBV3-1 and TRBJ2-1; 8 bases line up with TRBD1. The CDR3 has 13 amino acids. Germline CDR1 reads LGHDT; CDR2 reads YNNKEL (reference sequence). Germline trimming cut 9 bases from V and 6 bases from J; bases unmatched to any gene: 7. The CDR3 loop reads CASTTGGRNEQFF. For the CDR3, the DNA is TGTGCCAGTACAACAGGGGGTCGCAATGAGCAGTTCTTC.

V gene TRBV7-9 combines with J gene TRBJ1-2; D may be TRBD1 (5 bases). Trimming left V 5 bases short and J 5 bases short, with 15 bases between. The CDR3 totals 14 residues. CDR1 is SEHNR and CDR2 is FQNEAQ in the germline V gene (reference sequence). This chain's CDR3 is CASSPPGERYGYTF. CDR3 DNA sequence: TGTGCCAGCAGCCCTCCGGGGGAGAGGTATGGCTACACCTTC.